The 28 T cell receptor beta chains given below trace back to one sample, sequenced in a study of T cell responses to AZD1222 COVID-19 vaccine (dated by TCRdb to the early 2020s). Library creation used the immunoSEQ multiplex PCR assay. TCRdb mirrors the immuneACCESS table, restricted to in-frame sequences. Some clones are absent from its copies; in checked studies, under half trace to an unresolved V gene, and the reason for the others is unknown. The sample has around 160,000 clones on record, 70% to 90% of them singletons. Together, the top ten hold 5.1% of the sample. According to the study, the label for this sample's time point signals: baseline before first vaccination. Sample: peripheral blood, taken on day 0 of AZD1222 vaccination. All receptors derive from an adult in good health.

A remark on this clone: Compared with germline, one end of the junction differs, possibly owing to a read error. This chain joins TRBV2 and TRBJ1-4, with 7 bases that match TRBD1. The germline V gene has CDR1 SNHLY and CDR2 FYNNEI. CDR3 length: 15 amino acids. As DNA, the CDR3 is TGTGCCAGCAGTCAAGCCGGGACAGTTAATGAAAAACTGTTTTTT. Residues: CASSQAGTVNEKLFF.

This chain joins TRBV6-5 and TRBJ2-3, with a weak D call TRBD2 (5 bases). V lost 5 bases to trimming and J lost 4 bases, with 13 bases between them. CDR3 length: 14 residues. From germline, CDR1 is MNHEY and CDR2 SVGAGI. The CDR3 reads CASSKRGHADTQYF. In nucleotides, the CDR3 is TGTGCCAGCAGTAAGAGAGGGCACGCAGATACGCAGTATTTT.

The V gene is TRBV6-5, the J gene TRBJ1-6; 9 nucleotides align to TRBD1. Germline V gives CDR1 MNHEY, CDR2 SVGAGI. CDR3 size: 15 residues. Losses at the gene ends were 6 bases for V and 3 bases for J; bases not matched to a gene: 3. CDR3 coding DNA: TGTGCCAGCAGGACAGGGGGGATCTATAATTCACCCCTCCACTTT. Translating it yields CASRTGGIYNSPLHF.

This clone was observed once. The V gene is TRBV30, the J gene TRBJ1-1, with D hard to call. Germline-derived CDR1 and CDR2 are GTSNPN and SVGIG (reference sequence). Trimming removed 0 bases at V and 0 bases at J, with 5 bases between. CDR3 length equals 13 residues. In DNA form, the CDR3 reads TGTGCCTGGAGTGTCCCCATGAACACTGAAGCTTTCTTT. As protein: CAWSVPMNTEAFF.

The V gene is TRBV15, the J gene TRBJ2-7, with a tentative D call TRBD2 (6 bases). Germline CDR1 and CDR2: LNHNV and YYDKDF (reference sequence). This CDR3 is 15 amino acids long. Trimming left V 4 bases short and J 2 bases short, with 15 bases between. CDR3 nucleotide sequence: TGTGCCACCAGCATTACTAGCTCCAGGCCCTACGAGCAGTACTTC. This translates into CATSITSSRPYEQYF.

CDR3 nucleotides: TGTGCCAGTAGTAAAAGACAGATAAACACTGAAGCTTTCTTT. Encoded protein: CASSKRQINTEAFF. V gene TRBV19 combines with J gene TRBJ1-1; TRBD1 is a possible D gene (5 bases). The CDR3 extends over 14 amino acids. The V and J ends lost 4 bases and 2 bases respectively, with 11 bases between them. In germline, CDR1 is LNHDA, CDR2 SQIVND (reference sequence).

V is TRBV3-1 (or the pseudogene TRBV3-2) and J is TRBJ1-5; a weak D match, TRBD1 (5 bases). V was clipped by 5 bases and J by 2 bases, with 13 bases between them. CDR1 and CDR2 (germline): LGHDT, YNNKEL (reference sequence). The CDR3 length is 15 residues. This CDR3 is CASSSGYMGNQPQHF. The DNA for the CDR3 is TGTGCCAGCAGCTCAGGGTATATGGGCAATCAGCCCCAGCATTTT.

The gene calls are TRBV7-2 and TRBJ2-1, with 10 positions matching TRBD2. The V gene end was trimmed by 4 bases and the J gene end by 10 bases; junction bases not matched to a gene: 10. This CDR3 has 15 amino acids. Germline CDR1 and CDR2: SGHTA and FQGNSA. Here the CDR3 reads CASSSPGTSVREQFF. For the CDR3, the DNA is TGTGCCAGCAGCTCCCCCGGGACTAGCGTGAGGGAGCAGTTCTTC.

This clone was seen a handful of times. The chain combines TRBV4-3 with TRBJ1-4, with 9 bases aligning to TRBD1. CDR3 length: 17 residues. With V trimmed by 0 bases and J by 6 bases, 8 bases remained unmatched. Per the germline V gene, CDR1 is LGHNA and CDR2 is YSLEER. This CDR3 is CASSQEGMGQGYEKLFF. CDR3 coding DNA: TGCGCCAGCAGCCAAGAAGGGATGGGACAGGGTTATGAAAAACTGTTTTTT.

The V and J genes are TRBV5-1 and TRBJ2-7; 15 bases are shared with TRBD2. The V segment lost 0 bases and the J segment 3 bases; nucleotides outside the gene matches: 13. Germline V gene sequence: CDR1 SGHRS, CDR2 YFSETQ. The CDR3 is made up of 20 amino acids. As DNA, the CDR3 is TGCGCCAGCAGCTTGGCGGGGGCCGGGACTAGCGGGAGGAAAAACTACGAGCAGTACTTC. Translating gives CASSLAGAGTSGRKNYEQYF.

This chain links TRBV19 with TRBJ1-2, with TRBD1 matching over 10 bases. The CDR3 is 16 residues long. CDR1 is LNHDA, CDR2 SQIVND, per germline (reference sequence). J was trimmed by 4 bases and V by 5 bases; bases with no gene match: 10. The CDR3 nucleotides read TGTGCCAGTAGTTTCCAACCGGGACAGGGGTTCTATGGCTACACCTTC. Residues: CASSFQPGQGFYGYTF.

This chain joins TRBV19 and TRBJ2-1, with 7 bases fitting TRBD2. The J segment lost 7 bases and the V segment lost 5 bases, leaving 14 bases of the junction unmatched. The length of the CDR3 is 16 residues. Germline V gives CDR1 LNHDA, CDR2 SQIVND (reference sequence). The CDR3 nucleotides are TGTGCCAGTAGTCCACGCCGCGGGAGTGGTCTTAATGAGCAGTTCTTC. Its translation: CASSPRRGSGLNEQFF. Together with reference TRBV19 and TRBJ2-1, the CDR3 gives the full variable domain: DGGITQSPKYLFRKEGQNVTLSCEQNLNHDAMYWYRQDPGQGLRLIYYSQIVNDFQKGDIAEGYSVSREKKESFPLTVTSAQKNPTAFYLCASSPRRGSGLNEQFFGPGTRLTVL.

The chain couples TRBV23-1 to TRBJ1-3, with D perhaps matching TRBD1 (6 bases). TRBV23-1 is an open reading frame whose function is uncertain. The CDR3 consists of 20 residues. Trimming took off 3 bases at V and 0 bases at J, with 24 bases between the two ends. DNA for the CDR3: TGCGCCAGCAGTCACGCCTCTGGCCTGAACAGGGTTTCCTCTGGAAACACCATATATTTT. Translation gives CASSHASGLNRVSSGNTIYF.

The chain has TRBV6-6 and TRBJ1-4; D remains ambiguous. There are 16 residues in the CDR3. Trimming pared 2 bases from V and 1 base from J, leaving 11 bases between. Germline loops: CDR1 MNHNY, CDR2 SVGAGI (reference sequence). The CDR3 DNA follows: TGTGCCAGCAGTTACATGGGCAGCCGAACTAATGAAAAACTGTTTTTT. This translates into CASSYMGSRTNEKLFF.

The rearrangement joins TRBV12-3 or TRBV12-4 to TRBJ1-1, with a possible D match to TRBD1 (6 bases). CDR3 length equals 13 residues. Trimming left V 10 bases short and J 3 bases short, with 15 bases between. The CDR3 nucleotides are TGTGCCACCGCCGCACAGGGAGACACTGAAGCTTTCTTT. It encodes CATAAQGDTEAFF.

This clone has just one count. V and J are TRBV18 and TRBJ2-1, with no clear D. The V and J ends lost 2 bases and 5 bases respectively, with 7 bases between them. Per germline, CDR1 KGHSH and CDR2 LQKENI. The CDR3 consists of 13 residues. This CDR3 reads CASSPVGDNEQFF. The CDR3, as DNA: TGTGCCAGCTCACCAGTTGGGGACAATGAGCAGTTCTTC.

The chain uses TRBV24-1 and TRBJ2-5, with D uncertain. The V gene lost 7 bases and the J gene lost 3 bases, with 20 bases spanning the gap. Germline assignment: CDR1 KGHDR and CDR2 SFDVKD. This CDR3 region has 16 residues. In nucleotides, the CDR3 is TGTGCCACCAGGAGCCGTGAGCAGTTTGGAAAAGAGACCCAGTACTTC. This translates into CATRSREQFGKETQYF.

The gene calls are TRBV19 and TRBJ2-6; 7 bases match TRBD1. The V and J ends lost 6 bases and 0 bases, in that order; junction bases with no gene match: 8. The germline CDR1 and CDR2 sequences are LNHDA and SQIVND (reference sequence). This CDR3 region has 17 residues. CDR3 loop: CASSRQGTYSGANVLTF. In nucleotides, the CDR3 is TGTGCCAGTAGCCGACAGGGAACGTACTCTGGGGCCAACGTCCTGACTTTC.

The genes are TRBV6-4 and TRBJ1-5, with a tentative D call TRBD1 (6 bases). The V end lost 6 bases, the J end lost 2 bases, and 14 bases lay between the germline ends. The CDR3 spans 15 residues. Germline V gene lookup returns CDR1 MRHNA and CDR2 SNTAGT. The CDR3 reads CASSVDSRGNQPQHF. As DNA, the CDR3 is TGTGCCAGCAGCGTGGACAGTAGAGGCAATCAGCCCCAGCATTTT.

The rearrangement joins TRBV4-1 to TRBJ1-3, with D possibly matching TRBD1 (6 bases). The CDR3 is 15 residues long. Germline V gene lookup returns CDR1 MGHRA and CDR2 YSYEKL. V was shortened by 3 bases and J by 4 bases, with 13 bases between the two germline ends. Here the CDR3 reads CASSHPGASGNTIYF. CDR3 DNA: TGCGCCAGCAGCCACCCAGGGGCATCCGGAAACACCATATATTTT.

The V gene is TRBV4-2, the J gene TRBJ2-7; 13 nucleotides agree with TRBD2. This CDR3 comprises 15 residues. V was clipped by 4 bases and J by 4 bases; unmatched bases: 4. Per germline, CDR1 LGHNA and CDR2 YNFKEQ. The CDR3 DNA follows: TGTGCCAGCAGCCGGGGGACTAGCGGGGTATACGAGCAGTACTTC. It encodes CASSRGTSGVYEQYF.

This chain joins TRBV19 and TRBJ2-1; 9 bases map to TRBD1. In germline, CDR1 is LNHDA, CDR2 SQIVND (reference sequence). The CDR3 runs to 13 residues. J lost 9 bases, V lost 6 bases, and 6 bases had no gene match. DNA for the CDR3: TGTGCCAGTAGGAAACAGGGGGCCGGTGAGCAGTTCTTC. It specifies CASRKQGAGEQFF.

The V gene is TRBV2, the J gene TRBJ2-6; tentative D call: TRBD2 (6 bases). V was clipped by 4 bases and J by 2 bases, with 9 bases between them. This CDR3 spans 15 amino acids. Germline CDR1 reads SNHLY; CDR2 reads FYNNEI. The CDR3 region has the DNA TGTGCCAGCAGTGTTTGGGGGGCTGGGGCCAACGTCCTGACTTTC. It yields the protein CASSVWGAGANVLTF.

This chain links TRBV5-4 with TRBJ2-3, with D unclear. The ends were cut back, 4 bases at V and 1 base at J, with 7 bases in the middle. This CDR3 is 13 amino acids long. Germline V gene lookup returns CDR1 SGHNT and CDR2 YYREEE (reference sequence). CDR3 nucleotides: TGTGCCAGCAGCCCCTCCCGCACAGATACGCAGTATTTT. Protein product: CASSPSRTDTQYF.

Only a few counts were recorded for this clone. This sequence joins TRBV9 and TRBJ1-2, with 9 bases aligning to TRBD1. Germline V CDR1 and CDR2: SGDLS, YYNGEE. V lost 2 bases to trimming and J lost 7 bases; unmatched junction nucleotides: 6. This CDR3 comprises 14 residues. In DNA form, the CDR3 reads TGTGCCAGCAGCGTGGCGGGACAGGGTGGTGGCTACACCTTC. Translating gives CASSVAGQGGGYTF.

The gene calls are TRBV9 and TRBJ2-7; D is possibly TRBD2 (5 bases). Germline lookup yields CDR1 SGDLS and CDR2 YYNGEE. This CDR3 is built from 13 residues. With 4 bases removed from V and 1 base from J, the gap between germline ends came to 9 bases. CDR3 DNA: TGTGCCAGCAGCACCCGGGATTCCTACGAGCAGTACTTC. Its translation is CASSTRDSYEQYF.

The rearrangement links TRBV10-3 to TRBJ2-7; 8 positions agree with TRBD2. Germline loops: CDR1 ENHRY, CDR2 SYGVKD. Losses at the gene ends were 6 bases for V and 1 base for J; bases not matched to a gene: 5. This CDR3 has 14 amino acids. The CDR3 reads CAISALAESYEQYF. The CDR3 DNA follows: TGTGCCATCAGCGCACTAGCGGAATCCTACGAGCAGTACTTC.

The chain combines TRBV4-3 with TRBJ1-4, with D unclear. CDR1 LGHNA and CDR2 YSLEER come from the germline V gene. This CDR3 has 13 amino acids. V was cut by 2 bases and J by 6 bases, with 7 bases left in between. The CDR3 DNA reads TGCGCCAGCAGCCAATGGGCGTATGAAAAACTGTTTTTT. This codes for CASSQWAYEKLFF.